This TCR beta chain was recovered during a study of vaccination and CD4 T cells after COVID-19. As regards this clonotype: Its antigen is currently unknown.

The treatment is: roughly 10-day PBMC culture with coronavirus spike peptide pools or control peptides (ViraFEST assay). ViraFEST expanded antigen-specific T cells with peptide pools, then sequenced TCRs. Sequencing of DNA taken from cultured CD4+ T cells relied on the Oncomine TCR Beta short-read assay. MiXCR, applied by TCRdb to the PCR reads, yields one record per CDR3 protein. In the table there are approximately 15,000 distinct CDR3 sequences, more than 30% of which are singletons. The V gene lost 2 bases and the J gene lost 1 base, with 17 bases spanning the gap. Germline V gene data show CDR1 as SGHTA and CDR2 as FQGNSA. CDR3 length equals 17 residues.

The chain links TRBV7-2 to TRBJ1-1; D remains ambiguous. The TCR originated in a human donor who received a COVID-19 vaccine. This material consisted of CD4+ T cells from blood, cultured in vitro, taken before SARS-CoV-2 vaccination. This chain's CDR3 is CASSLIEVTPTNTEAFF. The CDR3, as DNA: TGTGCCAGCAGCTTAATAGAGGTGACACCTACGAACACTGAAGCTTTCTTT.